What follows are 22 T cell receptor beta chains derived from one specimen sequenced in a study of cytomegalovirus exposure and HLA in healthy donors. Vbeta (60) and Jbeta (13) primers were used in the PCR. Only in-frame clones appear in the TCRdb table, and some are missing; sequencing was by immunoSEQ multiplex PCR. The sample has approximately 87,000 clones; 81% are singletons. The specimen sequenced was PBMCs. These receptors originate from a woman in her 70s in good health and CMV-seropositive.

The rearrangement uses TRBV19 and TRBJ2-2; TRBD2 matches at 9 bases. Trimming took 5 bases from V and 0 from J; bases not matched to a gene: 1. The CDR3 contains 15 residues. Per germline, CDR1 LNHDA and CDR2 SQIVND (reference sequence). The CDR3 region has the DNA TGTGCCAGTAGTGCTAGCGGGGCGAACACCGGGGAGCTGTTTTTT. Its translation is CASSASGANTGELFF.

The chain combines TRBV2 with TRBJ2-7, with 7 bases lining up with TRBD1. Germline-derived CDR1 and CDR2 are SNHLY and FYNNEI. The CDR3 contains 17 residues. After removal of 5 bases from V and 4 bases from J, the junction contained 17 bases not matched to a gene. Written as DNA, the CDR3 is TGTGCCAGCAGTCTCACGGGACAGTCGAGATGGGGTTACGAGCAGTACTTC. This gives the protein CASSLTGQSRWGYEQYF.

The CDR3 spells CASSLGLRRETQYF. As DNA, the CDR3 is TGTGCCAGCAGCTTAGGACTCCGTCGGGAGACCCAGTACTTC. The chain recombines TRBV7-2 with TRBJ2-5; the D is unclear. The CDR3 is made up of 14 amino acids. With 1 base removed from V and 5 bases from J, the gap between germline ends came to 11 bases. Germline V CDR1 and CDR2: SGHTA, FQGNSA. The complete variable domain, with remaining parts taken from reference TRBV7-2 and TRBJ2-5, reads GAGVSQSPSNKVTEKGKDVELRCDPISGHTALYWYRQSLGQGLEFLIYFQGNSAPDKSGLPSDRFSAERTGGSVSTLTIQRTQQEDSAVYLCASSLGLRRETQYFGPGTRLLVL.

This chain connects TRBV19 to TRBJ1-1, with D perhaps TRBD1 (6 bases). The CDR3 length is 12 residues. CDR1 is LNHDA, CDR2 SQIVND, per germline (reference sequence). V gave up 6 bases and J gave up 8 bases, with 13 bases separating them. The CDR3 spells CASRPDSPEAFF. The CDR3 DNA sequence: TGTGCCAGTAGACCGGACAGTCCAGAAGCTTTCTTT.

As to this clone: The sample carries other DNA sequences with the same CDR3. J is TRBJ2-7 and V is TRBV5-1, with D perhaps matching TRBD2 (5 bases). Trimming shortened V by 0 bases and J by 1 base, and 8 bases separated the two germline ends. The CDR3 runs 14 residues. Germline V gene sequence: CDR1 SGHRS, CDR2 YFSETQ. DNA of the CDR3: TGCGCCAGCAGCTTGGAGGGAGTGTCCTACGAGCAGTACTTC. This encodes CASSLEGVSYEQYF.

V gene TRBV7-2 combines with J gene TRBJ2-7; D is unresolved. The CDR3 length is 14 residues. Germline V lookup: CDR1 SGHTA, CDR2 FQGNSA. Trimming removed 5 bases at V and 2 bases at J, with 13 bases between. For the CDR3, the DNA is TGTGCCAGCAGCCTAGAGACTCCGACCTACGAGCAGTACTTC. It codes for CASSLETPTYEQYF.

This clone has only a few counts. The chain has TRBV4-3 and TRBJ2-3; TRBD2 might be the D (6 bases). CDR3 size: 16 residues. Germline assignment: CDR1 LGHNA and CDR2 YSLEER. Trimming left V 4 bases short and J 2 bases short, with 16 bases between. CDR3 sequence reads: CASSLGWGGNTDTQYF. The CDR3 DNA reads TGCGCCAGCAGCCTGGGGTGGGGCGGGAACACAGATACGCAGTATTTT.

This clone has a handful of counts. The rearrangement links TRBV4-3 to TRBJ2-4; D might be TRBD2 (6 bases). The CDR3 contains 17 residues. Per the germline V gene, CDR1 is LGHNA and CDR2 is YSLEER. Between the trimmed V and J ends, which lost 0 bases and 0 bases, there was a span of 12 bases. Written as DNA, the CDR3 is TGCGCCAGCAGCCAAGATCGGCGGGGATTAGCCAAAAACATTCAGTACTTC. This gives the protein CASSQDRRGLAKNIQYF.

The chain employs TRBV9 and TRBJ2-1; TRBD2 agrees at 9 bases. Germline CDR1 is SGDLS and CDR2 is YYNGEE. The CDR3 totals 14 residues. The V gene end was trimmed by 4 bases and the J gene end by 15 bases; junction bases not matched to a gene: 14. The CDR3 protein is CASSTATSGPSLFF. The CDR3 DNA reads TGTGCCAGCAGCACAGCGACTAGCGGCCCATCCCTGTTCTTC.

This clone has just one count. CDR3 DNA: TGTGCCAGCAGTTTATCGAATCAGGGGTGGAGGACTGAAGCTTTCTTT. This gives the protein CASSLSNQGWRTEAFF. The V call is TRBV27, the J call TRBJ1-1; perhaps TRBD1 as D (6 bases). The germline V gene has CDR1 MNHEY and CDR2 SMNVEV (reference sequence). Trimming removed 0 bases from V and 5 bases from J, with 16 bases in between. CDR3 size: 16 residues.

The rearrangement links TRBV27 to TRBJ2-1, with D possibly TRBD2 on 6 matching bases. V gave up 3 bases and J gave up 8 bases, with 14 bases separating them. The CDR3 totals 14 residues. The germline gives CDR1 MNHEY, CDR2 SMNVEV (reference sequence). The CDR3 spells CASSFRRDSHEQFF. CDR3 nucleotides: TGTGCCAGCAGTTTTAGGCGGGACTCCCATGAGCAGTTCTTC.

The chain couples TRBV5-1 to TRBJ2-3; 7 positions agree with TRBD2. V lost 1 base, J lost 0 bases, and 5 bases stayed unmatched. Germline CDR1 is SGHRS and CDR2 is YFSETQ. The CDR3 has 16 residues. This CDR3 is CASSLLPAGSTDTQYF. CDR3 sequence (DNA): TGCGCCAGCAGCTTGCTGCCAGCGGGAAGCACAGATACGCAGTATTTT. The full variable domain, completed using reference TRBV5-1 and TRBJ2-3, is KAGVTQTPRYLIKTRGQQVTLSCSPISGHRSVSWYQQTPGQGLQFLFEYFSETQRNKGNFPGRFSGRQFSNSRSEMNVSTLELGDSALYLCASSLLPAGSTDTQYFGPGTRLTVL.

V and J are TRBV11-2 and TRBJ2-7, with 8 bases that match TRBD2. The ends lost 5 bases at V and 2 bases at J; junction bases unmatched: 8. Germline CDR1 is SGHAT and CDR2 is FQNNGV. This CDR3 comprises 15 residues. The CDR3 region is CASSASPGGAYEQYF. The CDR3 DNA sequence: TGTGCCAGCAGCGCGTCCCCCGGGGGGGCCTACGAGCAGTACTTC.

The chain links TRBV27 to TRBJ2-1, with D maybe TRBD2 (5 bases). Germline V gene lookup returns CDR1 MNHEY and CDR2 SMNVEV (reference sequence). The V gene lost 2 bases and the J gene lost 8 bases, with 13 bases spanning the gap. The CDR3 spans 14 residues. The CDR3 region has the DNA TGTGCCAGCAGTTTAACGGGATTCCGGGATGAGCAGTTCTTC. Protein sequence: CASSLTGFRDEQFF.

The V gene is TRBV18, the J gene TRBJ2-7, with D possibly being TRBD2 (6 bases). The CDR3 has 13 residues. Trimming stripped 3 bases from V and 7 bases from J, with 13 bases between. The germline V gene has CDR1 KGHSH and CDR2 LQKENI. The CDR3 reads CASSPGTYGEQYF. CDR3 DNA sequence: TGTGCCAGCTCACCGGGGACTTATGGGGAGCAGTACTTC.

The DNA for the CDR3 is TGTGCCAGCAGCTTAAGTAGGGACTACTACAATGAGCAGTTCTTC. Protein: CASSLSRDYYNEQFF. The chain recombines TRBV7-2 with TRBJ2-1; 7 nucleotides agree with TRBD2. After removal of 2 bases from V and 3 bases from J, the junction contained 4 bases not matched to a gene. The CDR3 spans 15 residues. Germline V gene lookup returns CDR1 SGHTA and CDR2 FQGNSA.

The chain recombines TRBV28 with TRBJ1-3; 7 positions match TRBD1. Germline V gene sequence: CDR1 MDHEN, CDR2 SYDVKM. Trimming cost V 3 bases and J 7 bases; bases outside gene matches: 6. The length of the CDR3 is 14 residues. DNA for the CDR3: TGTGCCAGCAGTTTTAGGGGGCTAAGGAACACCATATATTTT. It specifies CASSFRGLRNTIYF.

The V gene is TRBV6-5, the J gene TRBJ2-2; tentative D call: TRBD2 (5 bases). The CDR3 covers 15 residues. Looked up from germline, CDR1 is MNHEY and CDR2 is SVGAGI. Trimming cost V 6 bases and J 0 bases, with 11 bases left between them. The chain's CDR3 is CASRRPGTNTGELFF. CDR3 DNA sequence: TGTGCCAGCAGACGGCCGGGGACGAACACCGGGGAGCTGTTTTTT.

V gene TRBV5-4 combines with J gene TRBJ2-2; 11 bases are a match to TRBD1. The CDR3 is 16 residues long. The V segment lost 4 bases and the J segment 4 bases; nucleotides outside the gene matches: 6. CDR1 is SGHNT and CDR2 is YYREEE in the germline V gene (reference sequence). The CDR3 spells CASSLAGQGVTGELFF. The CDR3 DNA follows: TGTGCCAGCAGCCTGGCGGGACAGGGGGTCACCGGGGAGCTGTTTTTT.

The CDR3 DNA sequence: TGTGCCACCAGCAGTGCCCCGGGGACAGGGAACGAGCAGTACTTC. As protein: CATSSAPGTGNEQYF. This rearrangement joins TRBV15 to TRBJ2-7, with 9 bases identical to TRBD1. Germline V lookup: CDR1 LNHNV, CDR2 YYDKDF (reference sequence). The CDR3 contains 15 residues. After removal of 3 bases from V and 5 bases from J, the junction contained 8 bases not matched to a gene.

The rearrangement links TRBV5-1 to TRBJ2-5, with TRBD2 as a possible D gene (6 bases). In germline, CDR1 is SGHRS, CDR2 YFSETQ. The V gene lost 6 bases and the J gene lost 1 base, with 16 bases spanning the gap. The length of the CDR3 is 15 residues. CDR3 region: CASMVSGPTQETQYF. The CDR3 DNA reads TGCGCCAGCATGGTGAGCGGGCCTACCCAAGAGACCCAGTACTTC.

The sample holds one count of this clone. This chain links TRBV14 with TRBJ1-2; the D gene is possibly TRBD1 (6 bases). Germline V gene data show CDR1 as SGHDN and CDR2 as FVKESK. Trimming removed 0 bases from V and 5 bases from J, with 16 bases in between. The CDR3 loop spans 16 amino acids. In nucleotides, the CDR3 is TGTGCCAGCAGCCAAGAAATGGCAGGGGCTCGGTATGGCTACACCTTC. It specifies CASSQEMAGARYGYTF.